This T cell receptor (beta chain) emerged from a study of blood T cell repertoires in COVID-19. Study-wide background: COVID-19 samples from acute and convalescent phases originated in the United States, Italy and Spain.

The CDR3 sequence is 16 residues long. The V gene lost 6 bases and the J gene lost 0 bases, with 16 bases spanning the gap. CDR1 and CDR2 (germline): SNHLY, FYNNEI. As handled by the study authors: Reference gene primer amplification in the assay estimated nucleated cell counts. Sequenced by immunoSEQ multiplex PCR; TCRdb stores in-frame clones only, minus some. The V and J calls and clone size come from that table; D and trimming were worked out from the DNA. The repertoire holds approximately 260,000 clones, with roughly 80% as singletons. The specimen was peripheral blood. This chain links TRBV2 with TRBJ2-3; TRBD1 might be the D (6 bases). The source is a man in his 60s who had recovered from COVID-19. CDR3 coding DNA: TGTGCCAGCAGCTCCGGACAGTCTCAAAGCACAGATACGCAGTATTTT. Protein: CASSSGQSQSTDTQYF.